A few counts support the clone carrying this T cell receptor beta chain. TCRdb itself ran the reads through MiXCR, one entry per CDR3 protein. The sample contains fewer than 350,000 distinct CDR3 sequences, roughly 17% of which appear only once. This record belongs to a study of T cell repertoires in cytomegalovirus infection. Per germline, CDR1 DFQATT and CDR2 SNEGSKA (reference sequence). V shed 6 bases, J shed 2 bases, and the junction held 6 bases outside the gene matches. The length of the CDR3 is 14 residues. The clonotype comes from a human donor in good health (CMV status not recorded). Some clones in this sample may be carry-over from other donors' samples. The J gene is TRBJ2-1, the V gene TRBV20-1; 8 bases are a match to TRBD2. Sequenced material: PBMCs. For the CDR3, the DNA is TGCAGTGCCGATCGGGGGGGCCCCTACAATGAGCAGTTCTTC. Its translation: CSADRGGPYNEQFF.